The present T cell receptor (beta chain) was sequenced within a study of CD8+ T cells in alopecia areata. Study-wide context: In an open-label trial, patients got 5 to 10 mg tofacitinib twice daily. Treatment ran 6 to 18 months, with 6 months of follow-up afterward. Study-wide results and limits: Lesional scalp exceeded normal scalp in clonality, especially in alopecia totalis/universalis.

Trimming cost V 3 bases and J 5 bases, with 7 bases left between them. CDR3 length: 12 amino acids. In germline, CDR1 is MGHRA, CDR2 YSYEKL. Details on this clone: Its specificity is unknown.

CD4+ and CD8+ T cells were sorted from PBMCs stained for CD3, CD4 and CD8. Sequencing used cDNA as its template, made by extracting RNA and reverse transcribing it. The assay was immunoSEQ multiplex PCR, and TCRdb's table has in-frame clones only and misses some. This table has 70,000 or so clones, under 75% appearing once. This receptor was identified in a human donor with alopecia areata. This chain links TRBV4-1 with TRBJ1-1; D is ambiguous. Source: CD8+ T cells sorted from blood, taken at week 0. Here the CDR3 reads CASSQVGTEAFF. CDR3 in DNA: TGCGCCAGCAGCCAGGTGGGAACTGAAGCTTTCTTT.